Following are 25 T cell receptor beta chains from one sample sequenced in a study of blood T cells in healthy people across ages. The second PCR ran roughly 7 to 11 cycles with a sample-barcoded 5' primer and J-beta primers. TCRdb recomputed calls from the 5' RACE reads with MiXCR, one row per CDR3 protein. This table has 1,300,000 or so distinct CDR3 sequences, approximately 59% appearing once. The sequencing input was blood. The receptors were gathered from a man between 18 and 35 years old in good health.

The gene calls are TRBV9 and TRBJ2-6, with a tentative D call TRBD1 (5 bases). V lost 4 bases and J lost 2, with 16 bases in between. The CDR3 covers 17 residues. Germline V gene lookup returns CDR1 SGDLS and CDR2 YYNGEE. CDR3 in DNA: TGTGCCAGCAGCCCCCTCGACAGCACTCCTGGGGCCAACGTCCTGACTTTC. Amino acid sequence: CASSPLDSTPGANVLTF.

The V call is TRBV9, the J call TRBJ1-4; 8 positions agree with TRBD1. Germline values: CDR1 SGDLS, CDR2 YYNGEE. V gave up 4 bases and J gave up 14 bases; unmatched junction bases: 4. This CDR3 is built from 11 residues. The CDR3 region has the DNA TGTGCCAGCAGCAACCGGGACAGGCTGTTTTTT. Translated: CASSNRDRLFF.

The chain carries TRBV5-1 and TRBJ1-6; D not resolved. The CDR3 extends over 14 amino acids. With 6 bases removed from V and 11 bases from J, the gap between germline ends came to 18 bases. Germline CDR1 and CDR2: SGHRS and YFSETQ. The CDR3 DNA sequence: TGCGCCAGCACCACCGGGTTCCTTTGGCCACCCCTCCACTTT. Residues: CASTTGFLWPPLHF.

V usage is TRBV28 and J usage is TRBJ1-2; D unclear. The CDR3 has 13 residues. Germline V CDR1 and CDR2: MDHEN, SYDVKM. Deletions cut 10 bases from V and 0 bases from J, with 12 bases between. The CDR3 nucleotides are TGTGCCATTCAGAATCTAGCTAACTATGGCTACACCTTC. As protein: CAIQNLANYGYTF.

The DNA of the CDR3 is TGTGCCAGCAGTACGTCAGGGCAGGGAGACTACGAGCAGTACTTC. Its translation: CASSTSGQGDYEQYF. The V gene is TRBV7-9, the J gene TRBJ2-5; D possibly uses TRBD1 or TRBD2 (5 bases each). With the DNA end fitting TRBJ2-7 better, the J assignment may be wrong. CDR3 length equals 15 residues. Per germline, CDR1 SEHNR and CDR2 FQNEAQ (reference sequence).

The table lists this clonotype with a count of one. Possible read error: a much larger clone is one base away. This chain uses TRBV7-8 with TRBJ2-5; 8 bases are shared with TRBD1. Near its end, the DNA agrees better with TRBJ2-7, so the J call may be wrong. The CDR3 is 16 residues long. The germline CDR1 and CDR2 sequences are SGHVS and FQNEAQ. CDR3 DNA sequence: TGTGCCAGCATCTTAAGAAACAGGGGGTCCCTCGGCGAGCAGTACTTC. As protein: CASILRNRGSLGEQYF.

The CDR3 DNA is TGTGCCAGCAGCAATACGGGACAGAACTACGAGCAGTACTTC. It codes for CASSNTGQNYEQYF. The chain has TRBV6-1 and TRBJ2-7; 7 bases map to TRBD1. Trimming cost V 6 bases and J 3 bases; bases outside gene matches: 8. This CDR3 is built from 14 residues. In germline, CDR1 is MNHNS, CDR2 SASEGT.

This clonotype came up a few times. The gene calls are TRBV5-1 and TRBJ2-1; unclear D gene. The germline V and J ends were trimmed by 4 bases and 9 bases, with 14 bases remaining between them. The germline V gene has CDR1 SGHRS and CDR2 YFSETQ. The CDR3 totals 13 residues. For the CDR3, the DNA is TGCGCCAGCAGCCGCCTCCACAACACTGAGCAGTTCTTC. Translation: CASSRLHNTEQFF.

The chain links TRBV6-6 to TRBJ2-5; 12 bases map to TRBD1. Germline V gene lookup returns CDR1 MNHNY and CDR2 SVGAGI (reference sequence). The CDR3 runs to 16 residues. J gave up 3 bases and V 6 bases, and 8 bases lay outside the gene matches. The CDR3 is CASRPPGQGAEETQYF. Here the CDR3 DNA reads TGTGCCAGCAGACCACCGGGACAGGGGGCCGAAGAGACCCAGTACTTC.

The chain links TRBV3-1 to TRBJ2-3; TRBD2 aligns across 11 bases. The V gene's germline CDR1 is LGHDT and CDR2 YNNKEL (reference sequence). The CDR3 runs 16 residues. V trimming: 5 bases; J trimming: 7 bases; junction bases outside the gene matches: 11. The DNA of the CDR3 is TGTGCCAGCAGCGCACCAGGACTAGCGGGTAGGAATACGCAGTATTTT. This encodes CASSAPGLAGRNTQYF.

This clonotype was observed a handful of times. The chain links TRBV25-1 to TRBJ2-5; D is unresolved. There are 12 residues in the CDR3. Looked up from germline, CDR1 is MGHDK and CDR2 is SYGVNS. The germline V and J ends were trimmed by 6 bases and 0 bases, with 5 bases remaining between them. The CDR3 DNA is TGTGCCAGCAGGGACGACCAAGAGACCCAGTACTTC. Its translation is CASRDDQETQYF.

This clonotype was counted only a few times. The CDR3 region is CASSQPIIGAPRTEAFF. Written as DNA, the CDR3 is TGTGCCAGCAGCCAACCCATCATTGGGGCGCCTAGGACTGAAGCTTTCTTT. J is TRBJ1-1 and V is TRBV5-5, with a possible D match to TRBD1 (5 bases). This CDR3 has 17 amino acids. Trimming shortened V by 4 bases and J by 5 bases, and 24 bases separated the two germline ends. The germline CDR1 and CDR2 sequences are SGHKS and YYEKEE (reference sequence).

The chain couples TRBV6-2 or TRBV6-3 to TRBJ2-7; 7 bases are a match to TRBD2. Germline trimming cut 7 bases from V and 3 bases from J; bases unmatched to any gene: 6. CDR1 MNHEY and CDR2 SVGEGT come from the germline V gene. This CDR3 is built from 13 residues. CDR3 loop: CASTLAVNYEQYF. CDR3 sequence (DNA): TGTGCCAGCACCCTAGCGGTTAACTACGAGCAGTACTTC.

The chain is built from TRBV6-2 or TRBV6-3 and TRBJ1-5; 7 positions agree with TRBD1. Germline CDR1 is MNHEY and CDR2 is SVGEGT. V dropped 6 bases and J dropped 4; count of bases not matched to a gene: 9. This CDR3 spans 15 amino acids. The CDR3 DNA reads TGTGCCAGCAGCCAGACAGGGTCCCCAAATCAGCCCCAGCATTTT. It is translated as CASSQTGSPNQPQHF.

The genes are TRBV5-5 and TRBJ2-2; either TRBD1 or TRBD2 may supply D (6 bases each). V was shortened by 0 bases and J by 4 bases, with 13 bases between the two germline ends. The CDR3 contains 16 residues. Germline CDR1 SGHKS, CDR2 YYEKEE (reference sequence). DNA of the CDR3: TGTGCCAGCAGCTTGGTCGGCAGGGGAGGCACCGGGGAGCTGTTTTTT. Protein sequence: CASSLVGRGGTGELFF.

A few counts support this clonotype. The chain carries TRBV29-1 and TRBJ2-7; 9 bases map to TRBD2. Germline V gives CDR1 SQVTM, CDR2 ANQGSEA. The CDR3 extends over 14 amino acids. V shed 2 bases and J 2 bases; nucleotides not matched to a gene: 4. CDR3 protein: CSVETAGGPYEQYF. CDR3 nucleotide sequence: TGCAGCGTTGAAACCGCGGGAGGGCCCTACGAGCAGTACTTC.

Of note for this clonotype: The junction shows a germline mismatch at one end, possibly a read error. The J gene is TRBJ2-6, the V gene TRBV29-1, with D possibly matching TRBD1 (5 bases). Germline V gene lookup returns CDR1 SQVTM and CDR2 ANQGSEA. The CDR3 consists of 16 residues. CDR3 nucleotides: TGCAGCGTTGTCCCAGACCCAACCCCTGGGGCCAACGCCCTGACTTTC. This encodes CSVVPDPTPGANALTF.

The chain employs TRBV20-1 and TRBJ2-1, with TRBD2 matching 11 bases. With V trimmed by 1 base and J by 8 bases, 4 bases remained unmatched. CDR1 is DFQATT and CDR2 is SNEGSKA in the germline V gene (reference sequence). This CDR3 has 14 residues. CDR3 nucleotides: TGCAGTGCTAGAGTGGTGGGACTAGCGGATGAGCAGTTCTTC. As protein: CSARVVGLADEQFF.

The chain combines TRBV20-1 with TRBJ2-7; D perhaps matches TRBD2 (5 bases). CDR3 length: 12 residues. V shed 6 bases and J shed 4 bases, with 13 bases lying between them. CDR1 and CDR2 from the germline V gene are DFQATT and SNEGSKA (reference sequence). CDR3 DNA sequence: TGCAGTGCCCCAAAGACGGGGTACGAGCAGTACTTC. The encoded protein is CSAPKTGYEQYF.

The rearrangement links TRBV7-6 to TRBJ2-5, with D perhaps matching TRBD1 or TRBD2 (5 bases each). Germline V gene sequence: CDR1 SGHVS, CDR2 FNYEAQ. With 1 base removed from V and 0 bases from J, the gap between germline ends came to 12 bases. This CDR3 has 16 residues. The CDR3 protein is CASSLDTGANQETQYF. The CDR3 nucleotides are TGTGCCAGCAGCTTAGACACCGGGGCTAACCAAGAGACCCAGTACTTC.

V is TRBV7-6 and J is TRBJ1-2, with D hard to call. Germline lookup yields CDR1 SGHVS and CDR2 FNYEAQ. The V gene lost 2 bases and the J gene lost 6 bases, with 10 bases spanning the gap. The CDR3 runs to 13 residues. The CDR3 reads CASSLFGANGYTF. The CDR3 DNA reads as TGTGCCAGCAGCTTATTTGGCGCCAATGGCTACACCTTC.

The chain couples TRBV29-1 to TRBJ2-6; D may correspond to TRBD1 or TRBD2 (5 bases each). The CDR3 is 17 residues long. Per germline, CDR1 SQVTM and CDR2 ANQGSEA. Trimming left V 3 bases short and J 0 bases short, with 15 bases between. CDR3 residues: CSVDIGRDRSGANVLTF. The DNA of the CDR3 is TGCAGCGTTGACATCGGCAGGGACCGCTCTGGGGCCAACGTCCTGACTTTC.

This clonotype was recorded a few times. The chain links TRBV5-1 to TRBJ2-5; TRBD1 aligns across 9 bases. The trim removed 0 bases at V and 11 bases at J, leaving 17 bases unmatched. This CDR3 contains 17 residues. Germline-derived CDR1 and CDR2 are SGHRS and YFSETQ. The CDR3 is CASSLDPEGQGIDEQYF. In nucleotides, the CDR3 is TGCGCCAGCAGCTTGGACCCTGAGGGACAGGGTATCGATGAGCAGTACTTC.

This chain joins TRBV10-3 and TRBJ2-4; 14 bases agree with TRBD2. V lost 4 bases and J lost 15; bases outside the gene matches: 11. Germline CDR1 and CDR2: ENHRY and SYGVKD. The CDR3 is made up of 15 amino acids. Here the CDR3 reads CAISAGTSGSDSPYF. In DNA form, the CDR3 reads TGTGCCATCAGTGCCGGGACTAGCGGGAGCGATAGTCCGTACTTC.

The rearrangement joins TRBV4-1 to TRBJ2-7; D uncertain. Germline CDR1 and CDR2: MGHRA and YSYEKL. This CDR3 is built from 16 residues. The V end was cut by 4 bases, the J end by 5 bases, with 21 bases between. The CDR3 spells CASSLKQGPAADEQYF. Written as DNA, the CDR3 is TGCGCCAGCAGCCTAAAGCAAGGACCTGCCGCAGACGAGCAGTACTTC.